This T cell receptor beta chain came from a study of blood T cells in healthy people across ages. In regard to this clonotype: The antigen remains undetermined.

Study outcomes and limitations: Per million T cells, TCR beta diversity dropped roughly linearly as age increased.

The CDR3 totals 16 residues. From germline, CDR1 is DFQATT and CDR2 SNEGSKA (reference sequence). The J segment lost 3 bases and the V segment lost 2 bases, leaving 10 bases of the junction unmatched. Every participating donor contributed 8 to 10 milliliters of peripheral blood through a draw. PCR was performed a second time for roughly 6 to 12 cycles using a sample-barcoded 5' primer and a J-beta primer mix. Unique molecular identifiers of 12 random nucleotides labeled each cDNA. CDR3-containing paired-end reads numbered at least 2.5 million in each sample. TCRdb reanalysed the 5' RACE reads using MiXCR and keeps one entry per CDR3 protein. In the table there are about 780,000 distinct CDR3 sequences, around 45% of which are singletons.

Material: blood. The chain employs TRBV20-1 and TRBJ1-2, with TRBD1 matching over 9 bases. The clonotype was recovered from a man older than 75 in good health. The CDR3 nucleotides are TGCAGTGCTAGAACTTCCCGGGACAGGGTGGACTATGGCTACACCTTC. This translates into CSARTSRDRVDYGYTF.